This T cell receptor beta chain is from a study of cytomegalovirus exposure and HLA in healthy donors. In the study overall: The approximately 110 validation repertoires and the approximately 640 first-cohort repertoires shared a platform, a later analysis reported.

While the first cohort had fewer than 850 subjects, the donors belonged to the separate validation cohort of 100 to 150 subjects. CDR3 length: 15 residues. Germline assignment: CDR1 LNHDA and CDR2 SQIVND (reference sequence). With 3 bases clipped from V and 8 bases from J, the junction kept 10 bases outside the gene matches. Regarding this clone: The antigen is undetermined.

Study-wide results and caveats: Among the CMV-associated chains, a few were confirmed in vitro as specific for CMV antigens. The study labeled 150 or so TCR beta chains cytomegalovirus-associated.

Sequenced by immunoSEQ multiplex PCR; TCRdb stores in-frame clones only, minus some. The table has 200,000 to 250,000 clones, just over 90% seen once. This sequence originates from a woman aged 18-29 years in good health and CMV-seronegative. Specimen: PBMCs. V usage is TRBV19 and J usage is TRBJ2-1, with 7 bases aligning to TRBD2. Here the CDR3 reads CASSIKTLAGDEQFF. The CDR3 DNA reads TGTGCCAGTAGTATCAAGACACTGGCGGGAGATGAGCAGTTCTTC.